This T cell receptor beta chain was documented in a study of control samples from healthy donors and cancer patients. Germline CDR1 reads SQVTM; CDR2 reads ANQGSEA. V lost 6 bases to trimming and J lost 0 bases; unmatched junction nucleotides: 5. The length of the CDR3 is 15 residues. TCRdb's copy holds only in-frame clones and misses some; the assay was immunoSEQ multiplex PCR. Found here are more than 75,000 clones, roughly nine tenths of them singletons; the top ten hold around 5.1%. The rearrangement joins TRBV29-1 to TRBJ2-1, with 10 nucleotides matching TRBD1. This TCR came from a man aged 45-65 years in good health. Sequencing was performed on blood. CDR3 amino acids: CSVGGQGSSYNEQFF. CDR3 coding DNA: TGCAGCGTGGGGGGACAGGGGAGCTCCTACAATGAGCAGTTCTTC.